The 31 T cell receptor beta chains presented below share a single source sample, sequenced in a study of T cells after yellow fever vaccination. TCRdb re-derived calls from the 5' RACE reads in MiXCR, one entry per CDR3 protein. The data hold fewer than 100,000 distinct CDR3 sequences, with around 5.5% observed a single time. The input for sequencing was CD8+ T cells sorted from PBMCs, taken 10 days after the yellow fever booster vaccination. These receptors all stem from a man aged 18 to 30 who received the YFV17D yellow fever vaccine.

In this sample, this clonotype turned up many times. The chain is built from TRBV29-1 and TRBJ2-3; D is possibly TRBD1 (7 bases). There are 15 residues in the CDR3. The germline V gene has CDR1 SQVTM and CDR2 ANQGSEA. Trimming removed 6 bases from V and 5 bases from J, with 21 bases in between. CDR3 sequence (DNA): TGCAGCGTCGAGGAGGCGGACAGGAGGGGAGATACGCAGTATTTT. This gives the protein CSVEEADRRGDTQYF.

This clonotype was counted only a few times. Here the CDR3 DNA reads TGTGCCAGCAGTTTCGGGGACAACAATCAGCCCCAGCATTTT. Translating gives CASSFGDNNQPQHF. V gene TRBV12-3 or TRBV12-4 combines with J gene TRBJ1-5; D perhaps matches TRBD1 (6 bases). Trimming took 3 bases from V and 3 from J, leaving 9 bases between them. The CDR3 consists of 14 residues.

The sample holds many counts of this clonotype. V and J are TRBV19 and TRBJ2-1; TRBD1 matches 9 bases. CDR3 length: 15 residues. After removal of 4 bases from V and 5 bases from J, the junction contained 6 bases not matched to a gene. Per germline, CDR1 LNHDA and CDR2 SQIVND (reference sequence). The DNA of the CDR3 is TGTGCCAGTAGTAACACAGGGGGCGTTCACAATGAGCAGTTCTTC. It yields the protein CASSNTGGVHNEQFF.

V and J are TRBV7-9 and TRBJ2-3; 7 nucleotides line up with TRBD2. The CDR3 contains 14 residues. Trimming cost V 1 base and J 12 bases; bases outside gene matches: 10. CDR1 is SEHNR, CDR2 FQNEAQ, per germline (reference sequence). The CDR3 here is CASSLDQREGAQYF. DNA for the CDR3: TGTGCCAGCAGCTTAGATCAGAGGGAGGGCGCCCAGTATTTT.

This clonotype occurred a few times. V gene TRBV29-1 combines with J gene TRBJ2-2; weak D call: TRBD1 (5 bases). Germline CDR1 SQVTM, CDR2 ANQGSEA. The CDR3 spans 12 residues. Trimming took 6 bases from V and 6 from J, leaving 11 bases between them. CDR3 region: CSVDKGSGELFF. The CDR3 coding sequence is TGCAGCGTGGACAAGGGTTCCGGGGAGCTGTTTTTT.

In regard to this clonotype: This sequence may be a read error, since a much larger clone differs from it by one base. V and J are TRBV7-9 and TRBJ1-4, with TRBD1 as a possible D gene (5 bases). The germline CDR1 and CDR2 sequences are SEHNR and FQNEAQ (reference sequence). V was shortened by 6 bases and J by 9 bases, with 17 bases between the two germline ends. This CDR3 spans 14 amino acids. The CDR3 sequence: CASRAQGDHQKLFF. Written as DNA, the CDR3 is TGTGCCAGCAGAGCTCAGGGAGACCATCAAAAACTGTTTTTT.

The chain recombines TRBV7-3 with TRBJ2-1, with no clear D. This CDR3 is 13 amino acids long. Trimming removed 3 bases at V and 7 bases at J, with 10 bases between. CDR1 and CDR2 from the germline V gene are SGHTA and FQGTGA. As DNA, the CDR3 is TGTGCCAGCAGCTTGACTGACTCGAATGAGCAGTTCTTC. Protein sequence: CASSLTDSNEQFF.

This clonotype was seen many times. The chain uses TRBV7-2 and TRBJ1-1; D perhaps matches TRBD1 (6 bases). Trimming took 4 bases from V and 0 from J, leaving 12 bases between them. The CDR3 is 15 amino acids. CDR1 and CDR2 (germline): SGHTA, FQGNSA. The CDR3 is CASSYSGTLNTEAFF. DNA of the CDR3: TGTGCCAGCAGCTACTCCGGGACATTGAACACTGAAGCTTTCTTT.

This clonotype has more than one count but fewer than ten. The V call is TRBV2, the J call TRBJ2-1; 7 bases are shared with TRBD2. From germline, CDR1 is SNHLY and CDR2 FYNNEI. CDR3 size: 16 residues. With V trimmed by 6 bases and J by 2 bases, 10 bases remained unmatched. CDR3: CASRPPTSLAYNEQFF. CDR3 nucleotide sequence: TGTGCCAGCAGGCCCCCGACTAGCCTTGCCTACAATGAGCAGTTCTTC.

The sample holds a few counts of this clonotype. V and J are TRBV9 and TRBJ2-7, with a weak D call TRBD2 (6 bases). This CDR3 has 15 residues. V lost 0 bases and J 3 bases, leaving 13 bases between the germline ends. In germline, CDR1 is SGDLS, CDR2 YYNGEE. In DNA form, the CDR3 reads TGTGCCAGCAGCGTAGAGGGACTTGAGGGCTACGAGCAGTACTTC. This translates into CASSVEGLEGYEQYF.

V and J are TRBV20-1 and TRBJ2-7, with D possibly matching TRBD2 (6 bases). V was pared by 3 bases and J by 0 bases, with 12 bases between. Per germline, CDR1 DFQATT and CDR2 SNEGSKA (reference sequence). This CDR3 has 14 amino acids. The CDR3 nucleotides read TGCAGTGCTAGTTCTAGCGTTCGCTCCTACGAGCAGTACTTC. Translated: CSASSSVRSYEQYF.

This clonotype was recorded at least ten times. The V gene is TRBV7-9, the J gene TRBJ1-1; maybe TRBD1 (6 bases). This CDR3 is built from 15 residues. V lost 5 bases to trimming and J lost 1 base, with 14 bases between them. Germline V gene data show CDR1 as SEHNR and CDR2 as FQNEAQ (reference sequence). CDR3 in amino acids: CASSPDSPWNTEAFF. The CDR3 coding sequence is TGTGCCAGCAGCCCGGACAGCCCCTGGAACACTGAAGCTTTCTTT.

The chain uses TRBV13 and TRBJ2-7; D might be TRBD2 (5 bases). This CDR3 has 16 residues. The ends were cut back, 2 bases at V and 7 bases at J, with 21 bases in the middle. CDR1 is PRHDT and CDR2 is FYEKMQ in the germline V gene (reference sequence). The CDR3 loop reads CASSLYERGNSGEQYF. The CDR3 DNA reads as TGTGCCAGCAGCTTATATGAACGAGGGAATTCGGGGGAGCAGTACTTC.

This chain uses TRBV12-3 or TRBV12-4 with TRBJ1-5; TRBD1 is a possible D gene (5 bases). This CDR3 region has 16 residues. V lost 6 bases, J lost 3 bases, and 18 bases lay in between. The CDR3 here is CASSAQAGGINQPQHF. In nucleotides, the CDR3 is TGTGCCAGCAGCGCACAGGCCGGGGGTATCAATCAGCCCCAGCATTTT.

This sequence joins TRBV12-5 and TRBJ2-2, with D tentatively TRBD1 (5 bases). The CDR3 has 14 amino acids. In germline, CDR1 is LGHNT, CDR2 FRNRAP. Between the trimmed V and J ends, which lost 4 bases and 7 bases, there was a span of 13 bases. In nucleotides, the CDR3 is TGTGCTAGTGGTTCGCAGGGCAGTATCGGGGAGCTGTTTTTT. Encoded protein: CASGSQGSIGELFF. Supplemented by reference TRBV12-5 and TRBJ2-2, the full variable domain reads DARVTQTPRHKVTEMGQEVTMRCQPILGHNTVFWYRQTMMQGLELLAYFRNRAPLDDSGMPKDRFSAEMPDATLATLKIQPSEPRDSAVYFCASGSQGSIGELFFGEGSRLTVL.

There are many counts of this clonotype. The chain joins TRBV7-3 to TRBJ1-2; D perhaps matches TRBD1 (6 bases). V shed 0 bases and J shed 8 bases, with 16 bases lying between them. Per the germline V gene, CDR1 is SGHTA and CDR2 is FQGTGA. This CDR3 has 15 residues. The CDR3 DNA sequence: TGTGCCAGCAGCTTAACGACGGGGGCAACTAGCGGCTACACCTTC. It is translated as CASSLTTGATSGYTF.

This clonotype has more than one count but fewer than ten. This chain joins TRBV6-6 and TRBJ1-6; 7 bases fit TRBD1. This CDR3 comprises 14 residues. CDR1 and CDR2 (germline): MNHNY, SVGAGI (reference sequence). The trim removed 9 bases at V and 6 bases at J, leaving 8 bases unmatched. The CDR3 bases are TGTGCCAGTGATGAGGGGGCGCCTAATTCACCCCTCCACTTT. Encoded protein: CASDEGAPNSPLHF.

This clonotype occurred many times. The chain uses TRBV6-2 or TRBV6-3 and TRBJ2-5; D ambiguous. The CDR3 consists of 14 residues. The V and J ends lost 0 bases and 6 bases respectively, with 11 bases between them. The germline V gene has CDR1 MNHEY and CDR2 SVGEGT. The CDR3 DNA sequence: TGTGCCAGCAGTTACTCGAGGACCAGTAAGACCCAGTACTTC. Translating gives CASSYSRTSKTQYF.

The V and J genes are TRBV3-1 and TRBJ2-5; TRBD2 aligns across 9 bases. V shed 4 bases, J shed 0 bases, and the junction held 6 bases outside the gene matches. Per the germline V gene, CDR1 is LGHDT and CDR2 is YNNKEL (reference sequence). CDR3 length equals 16 residues. CDR3: CASSPSSGEYQETQYF. CDR3 nucleotides: TGTGCCAGCAGCCCTTCTAGCGGGGAGTACCAAGAGACCCAGTACTTC.

The table lists this clonotype with a few counts. The rearrangement joins TRBV7-2 to TRBJ2-2, with D perhaps matching TRBD1 (5 bases). The CDR3 totals 13 residues. Per germline, CDR1 SGHTA and CDR2 FQGNSA. V was clipped by 5 bases and J by 7 bases, with 11 bases between them. CDR3 coding DNA: TGTGCCAGCAGCGCAAGACAGAGCGGGGAGCTGTTTTTT. Its translation is CASSARQSGELFF.

This clonotype has more than one count but fewer than ten. Here the CDR3 DNA reads TGCAGCGTTACCGACCGCTGGGGCCCCGAACCGAACACCGGGGAGCTGTTTTTT. This codes for CSVTDRWGPEPNTGELFF. V is TRBV29-1 and J is TRBJ2-2; possibly TRBD1 for D (5 bases). Trimming shortened V by 5 bases and J by 0 bases, and 22 bases separated the two germline ends. Germline CDR1 SQVTM, CDR2 ANQGSEA. This CDR3 is 18 amino acids long.

This clonotype occurred many times. The chain joins TRBV2 to TRBJ2-1; tentative D call: TRBD1 (7 bases). The germline V and J ends were trimmed by 6 bases and 9 bases, with 18 bases remaining between them. Looked up from germline, CDR1 is SNHLY and CDR2 is FYNNEI. CDR3 length: 14 amino acids. The CDR3 protein is CASRATGEDREQFF. The CDR3 nucleotides read TGTGCCAGCAGGGCTACAGGGGAGGACCGTGAGCAGTTCTTC.

The chain uses TRBV3-1 and TRBJ1-1, with 8 bases aligning to TRBD1. From germline, CDR1 is LGHDT and CDR2 YNNKEL (reference sequence). V trimming: 2 bases; J trimming: 2 bases; junction bases outside the gene matches: 10. The CDR3 runs to 17 residues. CDR3: CASSQTRTGRGNTEAFF. The CDR3 DNA is TGTGCCAGCAGCCAAACAAGGACAGGGCGGGGAAACACTGAAGCTTTCTTT.

The chain carries TRBV7-6 and TRBJ1-5; D not resolved. Per the germline V gene, CDR1 is SGHVS and CDR2 is FNYEAQ. This CDR3 is built from 14 residues. V was pared by 0 bases and J by 7 bases, with 10 bases between. CDR3 loop: CASSLAGIGQPQHF. The DNA for the CDR3 is TGTGCCAGCAGCTTAGCAGGGATCGGGCAGCCCCAGCATTTT.

This rearrangement joins TRBV10-3 to TRBJ2-7; 9 nucleotides line up with TRBD1. From germline, CDR1 is ENHRY and CDR2 SYGVKD. With V trimmed by 6 bases and J by 5 bases, 8 bases remained unmatched. The CDR3 has 14 amino acids. The CDR3 DNA follows: TGTGCCATCAGCGGACAGGGGTCTAGCCACGAGCAGTACGTC. Its protein product is CAISGQGSSHEQYV.

Only a few counts were recorded for this clonotype. The DNA of the CDR3 is TGTGCCAGCAGTCCCGGACAGGGGACCGAGCAGTACTTC. Translation gives CASSPGQGTEQYF. The V call is TRBV12-3 or TRBV12-4, the J call TRBJ2-7; 9 bases are shared with TRBD1. This CDR3 contains 13 residues. J was trimmed by 6 bases and V by 5 bases; bases with no gene match: 5.

In its sample, this clonotype was seen many times. CDR3 DNA: TGCGCCAGCAGCCAAGATCTGCCAGGGGGCGAAATCTATGGCTACACCTTC. Protein product: CASSQDLPGGEIYGYTF. The rearrangement uses TRBV4-3 and TRBJ1-2, with TRBD1 identical over 8 bases. This CDR3 is built from 17 residues. Germline CDR1 reads LGHNA; CDR2 reads YSLEER. Germline trimming cut 0 bases from V and 4 bases from J; bases unmatched to any gene: 10.

V usage is TRBV7-9 and J usage is TRBJ1-1, with D perhaps matching TRBD1 (5 bases). CDR1 and CDR2 from the germline V gene are SEHNR and FQNEAQ (reference sequence). The CDR3 consists of 14 residues. The germline V and J ends were trimmed by 1 base and 10 bases, with 16 bases remaining between them. The CDR3: CASSLGGQGGSAFF. The DNA for the CDR3 is TGTGCCAGCAGCTTAGGTGGCCAGGGTGGATCAGCTTTCTTT.

The sample holds many counts of this clonotype. The rearrangement links TRBV5-4 to TRBJ2-1; D assignment may be TRBD1 or TRBD2 (6 bases each). V lost 5 bases and J lost 4, with 19 bases in between. The germline CDR1 and CDR2 sequences are SGHNT and YYREEE (reference sequence). This CDR3 contains 16 residues. CDR3 DNA: TGTGCCAGCAGTTCTCGTCCGGGGGCCATTTACAATGAGCAGTTCTTC. Translation gives CASSSRPGAIYNEQFF.

This sequence joins TRBV5-1 and TRBJ1-2, with D possibly matching TRBD1 (5 bases). The CDR3 runs 15 residues. With 2 bases removed from V and 4 bases from J, the gap between germline ends came to 15 bases. Germline-derived CDR1 and CDR2 are SGHRS and YFSETQ. CDR3 residues: CASSFGQGLSYGYTF. DNA of the CDR3: TGCGCCAGCAGCTTCGGTCAGGGTTTAAGCTATGGCTACACCTTC.

This clonotype has a count of ten or more. This sequence joins TRBV12-3 or TRBV12-4 and TRBJ1-3; D unresolved. Trimming pared 1 base from V and 0 bases from J, leaving 13 bases between. The CDR3 sequence is 17 residues long. Written as DNA, the CDR3 is TGTGCCAGCAGTTTAGGGGGTCACCTGTTCTCTGGAAACACCATATATTTT. It is translated as CASSLGGHLFSGNTIYF.